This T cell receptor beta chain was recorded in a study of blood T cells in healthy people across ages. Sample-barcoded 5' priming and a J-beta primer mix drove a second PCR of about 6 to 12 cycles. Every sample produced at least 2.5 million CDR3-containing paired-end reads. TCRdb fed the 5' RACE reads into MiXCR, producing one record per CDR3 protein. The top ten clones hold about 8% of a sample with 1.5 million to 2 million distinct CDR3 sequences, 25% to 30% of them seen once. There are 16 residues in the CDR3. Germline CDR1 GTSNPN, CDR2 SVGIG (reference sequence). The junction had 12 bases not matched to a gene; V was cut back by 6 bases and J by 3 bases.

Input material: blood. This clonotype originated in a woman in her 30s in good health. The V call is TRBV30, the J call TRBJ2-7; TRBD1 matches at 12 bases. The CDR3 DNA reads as TGTGCCTGCGTAGGGGACAGGGGGCTTCGTCTCTACGAGCAGTACTTC. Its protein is CACVGDRGLRLYEQYF. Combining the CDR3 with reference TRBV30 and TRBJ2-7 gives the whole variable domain SQTIHQWPATLVQPVGSPLSLECTVEGTSNPNLYWYRQAAGRGLQLLFYSVGIGQISSEVPQNLSASRPQDRQFILSSKKLLLSDSGFYLCACVGDRGLRLYEQYFGPGTRLTVT.